This record concerns one T cell receptor beta chain sequence. Its antigen is undetermined. The V gene lost 3 bases and the J gene lost 0 bases, with 15 bases spanning the gap. Germline V CDR1 and CDR2: DFQATT, SNEGSKA (reference sequence). This CDR3 contains 16 residues. The data originate from a study of CD4 T cells in relation to SARS-CoV-2 and coronaviruses. Overall study: Controls used an HIV-1 Nef peptide pool or no peptide. Study results and limitations: In around two thirds of donors, memory CD4+ clonotypes crossrecognized SARS-CoV-2 and at least one common cold coronavirus spike. Each donor contributed either pre-pandemic or post-infection samples, not both.

Using immunoSEQ multiplex PCR, the repertoire was profiled, and TCRdb retains in-frame clones only, with some absent. The top ten clones hold around 30% of a sample with tens of thousands of clones, less than 85% of them seen once. The unexposed donors gave CD4+ T cells in about 2010-2019, prior to COVID-19. Isolation of CD4+ T cells took place after about 10 days in culture. The sample comprised CD4+ T cells from PBMCs, cultured in vitro. This chain connects TRBV20-1 to TRBJ2-1; a possible D gene is TRBD2 (6 bases). This sequence originates from a human donor in good health. The CDR3 sequence is CSASDDRGFSYNEQFF. The CDR3 DNA follows: TGCAGTGCTAGTGACGACCGGGGGTTCTCCTACAATGAGCAGTTCTTC.